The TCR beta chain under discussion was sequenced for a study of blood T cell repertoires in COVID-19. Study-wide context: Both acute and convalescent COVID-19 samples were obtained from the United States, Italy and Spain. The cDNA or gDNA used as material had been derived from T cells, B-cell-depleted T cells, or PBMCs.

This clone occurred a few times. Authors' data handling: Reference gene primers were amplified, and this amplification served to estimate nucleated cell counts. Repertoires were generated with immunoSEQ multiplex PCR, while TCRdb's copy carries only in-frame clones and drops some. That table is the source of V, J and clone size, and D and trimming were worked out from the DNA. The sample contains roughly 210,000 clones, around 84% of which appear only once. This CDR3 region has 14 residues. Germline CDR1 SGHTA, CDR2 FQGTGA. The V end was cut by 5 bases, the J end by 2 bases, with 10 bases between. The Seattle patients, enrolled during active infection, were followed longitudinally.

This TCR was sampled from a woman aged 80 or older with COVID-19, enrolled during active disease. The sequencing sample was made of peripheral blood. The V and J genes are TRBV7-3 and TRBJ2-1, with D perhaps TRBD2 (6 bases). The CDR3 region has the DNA TGTGCCAGCAGCCCGGGACTGGCCTACAATGAGCAGTTCTTC. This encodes CASSPGLAYNEQFF.